What follows are 6 T cell receptor beta chains derived from one specimen sequenced in a study of beta chain features in type 1 diabetes (dated by TCRdb to the late 2010s). Findings and caveats that apply to the study as a whole: In all four CD4+ subsets, TCRB CDR3 length was moderately but significantly shorter in type 1 diabetes patients.

Their antigens are not known. The library was produced with the immunoSEQ multiplex PCR assay. The entire isolated RNA was reverse transcribed using the High Capacity cDNA Reverse Transcription Kit, and thus expressed TCRB transcripts were sequenced. Imported from immuneACCESS, the table was reduced by TCRdb to in-frame sequences with V and J called. These copies leave out some clones; in studies compared against another copy, an unresolved V gene accounts for under half, and the cause of the remainder is not known. In this sample the table shows 500,000 to 850,000 clones, around an eighth of which occur a single time. Roughly 0.04% of the sample comes from the top ten. Sequencing was performed on naive CD4+ T cells from blood. The cell subset or site label corresponds to: true naive CD4+ T cells. These TCRs come from a man aged 18 to 35 with type 1 diabetes.

The chain uses TRBV4-3 and TRBJ1-5; the match to TRBD1 covers 8 bases. The junction had 7 bases not matched to a gene; V was cut back by 4 bases and J by 8 bases. CDR3 length equals 14 residues. Per germline, CDR1 LGHNA and CDR2 YSLEER. CDR3 residues: CASSPLTGAKPQHF. The CDR3, as DNA: TGCGCCAGCAGCCCGTTGACAGGGGCGAAGCCCCAGCATTTT.

This clone has only a few counts. V gene TRBV18 combines with J gene TRBJ2-7; D remains ambiguous. Germline assignment: CDR1 KGHSH and CDR2 LQKENI. This CDR3 spans 16 amino acids. Deletions cut 6 bases from V and 3 bases from J, with 21 bases between. In nucleotides, the CDR3 is TGTGCCAGCTCGCCTCCCGGGTCCCTATCCCTCTACGAGCAGTACTTC. Encoded protein: CASSPPGSLSLYEQYF.

This chain uses TRBV2 with TRBJ1-3, with no clear D. Per the germline V gene, CDR1 is SNHLY and CDR2 is FYNNEI. The ends were cut back, 6 bases at V and 0 bases at J, with 12 bases in the middle. The CDR3 contains 15 residues. This CDR3 is CASSLGRSSGNTIYF. The DNA for the CDR3 is TGTGCCAGCAGCCTAGGACGAAGCTCTGGAAACACCATATATTTT. Full variable domain (outside the CDR3, taken from reference TRBV2 and TRBJ1-3): EPEVTQTPSHQVTQMGQEVILRCVPISNHLYFYWYRQILGQKVEFLVSFYNNEISEKSEIFDDQFSVERPDGSNFTLKIRSTKLEDSAMYFCASSLGRSSGNTIYFGEGSWLTVV.

This clone occurred a few times. One junction end disagrees with the germline gene, perhaps due to a read error. The chain has TRBV7-3 and TRBJ1-5, with 9 bases aligning to TRBD1. The germline CDR1 and CDR2 sequences are SGHTA and FQGTGA. The CDR3 sequence is 16 residues long. The CDR3 nucleotides read TGTGCCAGCAGCGTAACAGGGGGCCTTAGCAATCAGCCCCAGCATTTT. It is translated as CASSVTGGLSNQPQHF.

The chain couples TRBV7-9 to TRBJ1-5; D gene ambiguous. Deletions cut 5 bases from V and 1 base from J, with 12 bases between. There are 15 residues in the CDR3. Germline V gives CDR1 SEHNR, CDR2 FQNEAQ (reference sequence). For the CDR3, the DNA is TGTGCCAGCAGCCTGAGGGCGGCCAGCAATCAGCCCCAGCATTTT. Translation: CASSLRAASNQPQHF. Using reference TRBV7-9 and TRBJ1-5 for the parts outside the CDR3, the full variable domain is DTGVSQNPRHKITKRGQNVTFRCDPISEHNRLYWYRQTLGQGPEFLTYFQNEAQLEKSRLLSDRFSAERPKGSFSTLEIQRTEQGDSAMYLCASSLRAASNQPQHFGDGTRLSIL.

CDR3 bases: TGTGCCAGCAGCCCCCGTGGGGTTTATGGCTACACCTTC. This sequence encodes CASSPRGVYGYTF. V is TRBV6-5 and J is TRBJ1-2; D unclear. Germline V gene sequence: CDR1 MNHEY, CDR2 SVGAGI. Trimming shortened V by 6 bases and J by 5 bases, and 13 bases separated the two germline ends. This CDR3 contains 13 residues.